This T cell receptor (beta chain) was sequenced in a study of T cells in Graves' hyperthyroidism and ophthalmopathy. Across the whole study: The authors collected peripheral blood at initial diagnosis, before any treatment.

Thyroid ultrasound, orbital computed tomography, clinical symptoms, and serum thyroxine and TRAb underpinned diagnoses. Amplified regions were TCR beta CDR3 sequences from RNA transcripts. The HTBI set primed first-round TCR CDR3 RT-PCR. Each CDR3 protein gets one entry after TCRdb re-called the multiplex PCR reads with MiXCR. The sample yields 500,000 to 650,000 distinct CDR3 sequences, roughly 21% seen once. The TCR originated in a man aged 40-55 years with Graves' ophthalmopathy. Specimen: blood.

CDR3 coding DNA: TGTGCCAGCAGCGCCGGGACAGGGGTCGCGGGAGGGGAGTTCTTC. Residues: CASSAGTGVAGGEFF. V gene TRBV11-3 combines with J gene TRBJ2-1, with a tentative D call TRBD1 (10 bases). Germline-derived CDR1 and CDR2 are SGHNT and YENEEA. The CDR3 covers 15 residues. Trimming pared 5 bases from V and 14 bases from J, leaving 25 bases between.